Below are 20 T cell receptor beta chains sequenced from a single sample in a study of shared clonotypes between healthy human individuals. Some clones are missing from TCRdb's copy, which holds only in-frame ones; the method was immunoSEQ multiplex PCR. The table records around 2,000,000 clones, just over 90% of them present only once. Naive CD8 cells, CD45RO-negative and positively selected for CCR7, excluded terminally differentiated effector memory CD45RA+ cells. Material: naive CD8+ T cells from PBMCs. These receptors all stem from a man aged 18-30 years in good health. Some clones in this sample may be carry-over from other donors' samples.

This clone has more than one count but fewer than ten. Other DNA sequences in this sample translate to the same CDR3. The CDR3 protein is CSVEVGGRNTEAFF. The CDR3 bases are TGCAGCGTTGAAGTTGGGGGGAGAAACACTGAAGCTTTCTTT. The chain carries TRBV29-1 and TRBJ1-1, with D perhaps TRBD1 (5 bases). The V gene's germline CDR1 is SQVTM and CDR2 ANQGSEA. The V and J ends lost 1 base and 2 bases respectively, with 11 bases between them. The CDR3 extends over 14 amino acids.

The genes are TRBV9 and TRBJ2-7; 8 bases line up with TRBD2. Germline CDR1 is SGDLS and CDR2 is YYNGEE. This CDR3 contains 14 residues. Germline trimming cut 0 bases from V and 6 bases from J; bases unmatched to any gene: 5. CDR3 DNA: TGTGCCAGCAGCGTAGCCGGGGGGGGACCCGAGCAGTACTTC. Its protein product is CASSVAGGGPEQYF.

The chain is built from TRBV7-9 and TRBJ2-3; 7 positions agree with TRBD2. The CDR3 is 14 amino acids. The germline V gene has CDR1 SEHNR and CDR2 FQNEAQ (reference sequence). Trimming removed 5 bases from V and 4 bases from J; junction bases left unmatched: 6. The CDR3 spells CASSVPGLPDTQYF. In DNA, the CDR3 is TGTGCCAGCAGCGTACCGGGACTACCAGATACGCAGTATTTT.

The genes are TRBV7-6 and TRBJ2-7; perhaps TRBD1 as D (6 bases). Trimming stripped 1 base from V and 6 bases from J, with 10 bases between. This CDR3 region has 13 residues. CDR1 and CDR2 (germline): SGHVS, FNYEAQ. The CDR3, as DNA: TGTGCCAGCAGCTTAGACAGGGCGAGCGAGCAGTACTTC. This gives the protein CASSLDRASEQYF. The full variable domain, completed using reference TRBV7-6 and TRBJ2-7, is GAGVSQSPRYKVTKRGQDVALRCDPISGHVSLYWYRQALGQGPEFLTYFNYEAQQDKSGLPNDRFSAERPEGSISTLTIQRTEQRDSAMYRCASSLDRASEQYFGPGTRLTVT.

V and J are TRBV7-3 and TRBJ2-3; D may be TRBD2 (6 bases). The CDR3 has 16 residues. V was clipped by 4 bases and J by 2 bases, with 16 bases between them. CDR1 and CDR2 from the germline V gene are SGHTA and FQGTGA. Here the CDR3 reads CASSSIGGDSTDTQYF. CDR3 bases: TGTGCCAGCAGCTCAATAGGAGGGGATTCCACAGATACGCAGTATTTT.

The V and J genes are TRBV28 and TRBJ2-4; TRBD2 aligns across 10 bases. V trimming: 1 base; J trimming: 8 bases; junction bases outside the gene matches: 5. CDR3 length: 15 amino acids. Germline CDR1 reads MDHEN; CDR2 reads SYDVKM. For the CDR3, the DNA is TGTGCCAGCAGTTTATTAGCGGGGGGCGGAGACATTCAGTACTTC. It specifies CASSLLAGGGDIQYF.

The chain has TRBV27 and TRBJ2-3; D remains ambiguous. Germline V gives CDR1 MNHEY, CDR2 SMNVEV (reference sequence). The CDR3 runs 14 residues. V was pared by 3 bases and J by 2 bases, with 9 bases between. CDR3 residues: CASSFWSDTDTQYF. The CDR3 DNA is TGTGCCAGCAGTTTTTGGTCGGACACAGATACGCAGTATTTT.

The V call is TRBV6-1, the J call TRBJ1-4; D perhaps matches TRBD1 (5 bases). Germline V CDR1 and CDR2: MNHNS, SASEGT. This CDR3 comprises 15 residues. The germline V and J ends were trimmed by 1 base and 7 bases, with 13 bases remaining between them. The CDR3 DNA is TGTGCCAGCAGTGAAGGGGGGGGTGTGGCTGAAAAACTGTTTTTT. Protein: CASSEGGGVAEKLFF.

V usage is TRBV27 and J usage is TRBJ1-1; TRBD1 agrees at 9 bases. Germline V gene sequence: CDR1 MNHEY, CDR2 SMNVEV (reference sequence). CDR3 size: 13 residues. Germline trimming cut 8 bases from V and 4 bases from J; bases unmatched to any gene: 5. For the CDR3, the DNA is TGTGCCAGCTCGGGACAGGGCCCCACTGAAGCTTTCTTT. This sequence encodes CASSGQGPTEAFF.

Only a few counts were recorded for this clone. The V gene is TRBV19, the J gene TRBJ1-4; D unresolved. Trimming took 6 bases from V and 8 from J, leaving 10 bases between them. Germline CDR1 reads LNHDA; CDR2 reads SQIVND (reference sequence). The CDR3 has 12 amino acids. Here the CDR3 reads CASSLFGEKLFF. DNA for the CDR3: TGTGCCAGTAGCCTCTTTGGGGAAAAACTGTTTTTT.

Points on this clone: Other DNA sequences of this sample code for an identical CDR3. V usage is TRBV30 and J usage is TRBJ1-1, with D possibly TRBD1 on 5 matching bases. Trimming stripped 4 bases from V and 4 bases from J, with 10 bases between. This CDR3 has 12 amino acids. CDR1 GTSNPN and CDR2 SVGIG come from the germline V gene (reference sequence). The CDR3 loop reads CAWTLGGTEAFF. The CDR3 DNA follows: TGTGCCTGGACCCTCGGGGGCACTGAAGCTTTCTTT.

The chain uses TRBV29-1 and TRBJ1-3, with a tentative D call TRBD1 (5 bases). The germline CDR1 and CDR2 sequences are SQVTM and ANQGSEA. This CDR3 has 13 amino acids. The V end lost 5 bases, the J end lost 4 bases, and 12 bases lay between the germline ends. The DNA for the CDR3 is TGCAGCGTTCAGGGTGGCCGCGGAAACACCATATATTTT. Its protein is CSVQGGRGNTIYF.

The chain combines TRBV7-9 with TRBJ2-7; possibly TRBD2 for D (5 bases). The ends were cut back, 1 base at V and 7 bases at J, with 17 bases in the middle. The length of the CDR3 is 15 residues. The germline gives CDR1 SEHNR, CDR2 FQNEAQ (reference sequence). Here the CDR3 reads CASSLGGLALGEQYF. CDR3 in DNA: TGTGCCAGCAGCTTAGGTGGACTCGCCCTCGGGGAGCAGTACTTC.

The V and J genes are TRBV27 and TRBJ2-7, with TRBD2 as a possible D gene (6 bases). V was shortened by 6 bases and J by 0 bases, with 15 bases between the two germline ends. The V gene's germline CDR1 is MNHEY and CDR2 SMNVEV (reference sequence). The length of the CDR3 is 15 residues. The CDR3 protein is CASRGSGFPSYEQYF. CDR3 coding DNA: TGTGCCAGCAGGGGTAGCGGATTCCCCTCCTACGAGCAGTACTTC.

With regard to this clone: At the DNA level, this CDR3 is encoded by other sequences in the same sample as well. CDR3 sequence reads: CASSSWTVSYEQYF. DNA of the CDR3: TGTGCCAGCAGCTCCTGGACAGTCTCCTACGAGCAGTACTTC. V gene TRBV7-9 combines with J gene TRBJ2-7; the D gene is possibly TRBD1 (6 bases). This CDR3 has 14 amino acids. Trimming pared 4 bases from V and 0 bases from J, leaving 10 bases between. Looked up from germline, CDR1 is SEHNR and CDR2 is FQNEAQ (reference sequence).

V is TRBV5-1 and J is TRBJ2-1; D is unclear. The CDR3 sequence is 13 residues long. V was cut by 7 bases and J by 7 bases, with 15 bases left in between. Germline CDR1 SGHRS, CDR2 YFSETQ. The CDR3 DNA follows: TGCGCCAGCTTTTTAACCGGGCAGAATGAGCAGTTCTTC. Translation gives CASFLTGQNEQFF.

This chain connects TRBV25-1 to TRBJ1-1; 7 bases match TRBD1. The CDR3 loop spans 12 amino acids. Losses at the gene ends were 6 bases for V and 4 bases for J; bases not matched to a gene: 2. CDR1 and CDR2 from the germline V gene are MGHDK and SYGVNS. The CDR3, as DNA: TGTGCCAGCAGACAGGGGTTCACTGAAGCTTTCTTT. Residues: CASRQGFTEAFF.

This clone occurred once. V gene TRBV28 combines with J gene TRBJ1-5; D remains ambiguous. Germline V gene lookup returns CDR1 MDHEN and CDR2 SYDVKM. V gave up 7 bases and J gave up 5 bases, with 6 bases separating them. The CDR3 is made up of 11 amino acids. The CDR3 loop is CASTDHQPQHF. The CDR3 coding sequence is TGTGCCAGCACCGATCATCAGCCCCAGCATTTT.

This clone turned up a few times. The chain carries TRBV7-9 and TRBJ1-2; D remains ambiguous. The CDR3 sequence is 15 residues long. CDR1 and CDR2 (germline): SEHNR, FQNEAQ (reference sequence). Trimming took 3 bases from V and 4 from J, leaving 15 bases between them. DNA of the CDR3: TGTGCCAGCAGCTTGGGAGGGATAGCCTTCTATGGCTACACCTTC. As protein: CASSLGGIAFYGYTF.

This clone was counted once. The DNA is left out, because the CDR3 cannot be placed on it with certainty; the CDR3 is given as TCRdb lists it. The chain couples TRBV21-1 to TRBJ1-3; the table's D gene call, TRBD1, was not cross checked with the DNA. TRBV21-1 is noted as a pseudogene. The CDR3 extends over 16 residues, inclusive of both ends. The CDR3 loop is CASSTQGVGGGNTIYF.